These 32 T cell receptor beta chains were sequenced from one sample in a study of T cell repertoires in ileal Crohn's disease. The time point here: inflamed ileum from the surgical specimen. Measured with immunoSEQ multiplex PCR; TCRdb has only the in-frame clones, and not every one. The sample contains some 16,000 clones, roughly nine tenths of which appear only once. What was sequenced was ileal tissue. The receptors here all came from an adult with Crohn's disease.

V usage is TRBV2 and J usage is TRBJ1-2, with TRBD1 identical over 10 bases. Germline V gives CDR1 SNHLY, CDR2 FYNNEI. The CDR3 contains 17 residues. V lost 5 bases, J lost 0 bases, and 9 bases stayed unmatched. CDR3 in amino acids: CASSSTPGTGANYGYTF. CDR3 sequence (DNA): TGTGCCAGCAGTTCTACCCCCGGGACAGGGGCTAACTATGGCTACACCTTC.

V and J are TRBV5-1 and TRBJ2-7, with D maybe TRBD2 (7 bases). V gave up 0 bases and J gave up 4 bases, with 14 bases separating them. The CDR3 extends over 15 amino acids. Per the germline V gene, CDR1 is SGHRS and CDR2 is YFSETQ. In DNA, the CDR3 is TGCGCCAGCAGCTTGGTCGGGGGGCGCCTATACGAGCAGTACTTC. It codes for CASSLVGGRLYEQYF. The whole variable domain, remainder taken from reference TRBV5-1 and TRBJ2-7, is KAGVTQTPRYLIKTRGQQVTLSCSPISGHRSVSWYQQTPGQGLQFLFEYFSETQRNKGNFPGRFSGRQFSNSRSEMNVSTLELGDSALYLCASSLVGGRLYEQYFGPGTRLTVT.

V usage is TRBV28 and J usage is TRBJ2-1; 10 bases are shared with TRBD2. CDR3 size: 14 residues. Germline trimming cut 10 bases from V and 9 bases from J; bases unmatched to any gene: 12. Germline V CDR1 and CDR2: MDHEN, SYDVKM. Here the CDR3 reads CATQPQRGGSEQFF. The CDR3 bases are TGTGCCACCCAACCCCAGCGGGGGGGATCTGAGCAGTTCTTC.

The chain uses TRBV5-6 and TRBJ2-5, with TRBD1 matching over 10 bases. CDR1 and CDR2 (germline): SGHDT, YYEEEE. The CDR3 runs to 16 residues. The trim removed 6 bases at V and 7 bases at J, leaving 15 bases unmatched. The CDR3 DNA sequence: TGTGCCAGCACCACTATGTCGGGACAGGGGTTATGGACCCAGTACTTC. Translating it yields CASTTMSGQGLWTQYF.

In this sample, this clone turned up once. The CDR3 region has the DNA TGTGCCAGCAGCTCCTCAGTTGGGCGGTTGGGGGACCAAGAGACCCAGTACTTC. Encoded protein: CASSSSVGRLGDQETQYF. The chain uses TRBV7-8 and TRBJ2-5; either TRBD1 or TRBD2 may supply D (5 bases each). CDR3 length: 18 residues. The germline CDR1 and CDR2 sequences are SGHVS and FQNEAQ. Trimming left V 4 bases short and J 0 bases short, with 21 bases between.

The rearrangement links TRBV18 to TRBJ1-3; 9 nucleotides line up with TRBD1. Germline assignment: CDR1 KGHSH and CDR2 LQKENI. The CDR3 covers 16 residues. Trimming at V came to 4 bases and at J to 0 bases, leaving 4 bases not matched to a gene. CDR3 coding DNA: TGTGCCAGCTCACGGGGACAGGGATTCTCTGGAAACACCATATATTTT. Its translation: CASSRGQGFSGNTIYF.

V and J are TRBV14 and TRBJ1-6; no reliable D call. CDR3 length equals 13 residues. Trimming removed 3 bases at V and 7 bases at J, with 7 bases between. CDR1 SGHDN and CDR2 FVKESK come from the germline V gene. CDR3 nucleotide sequence: TGTGCCAGCAGCCAGTTCATAAATTCACCCCTCCACTTT. Translating it yields CASSQFINSPLHF.

The chain joins TRBV6-6 to TRBJ1-4; possibly TRBD1 for D (5 bases). V was shortened by 7 bases and J by 8 bases, with 14 bases between the two germline ends. The CDR3 sequence is 13 residues long. Germline CDR1 and CDR2: MNHNY and SVGAGI (reference sequence). The DNA for the CDR3 is TGTGCCAGCACGACAGTAGAGGGGGAAAAACTGTTTTTT. Translation gives CASTTVEGEKLFF.

This chain links TRBV9 with TRBJ2-5; 8 bases map to TRBD2. The CDR3 sequence is 13 residues long. With 3 bases clipped from V and 3 bases from J, the junction kept 1 base outside the gene matches. The germline V gene encodes CDR1 SGDLS and CDR2 YYNGEE. The CDR3 reads CASSGAGEETQYF. CDR3 DNA: TGTGCCAGCAGCGGAGCGGGGGAAGAGACCCAGTACTTC.

This chain uses TRBV29-1 with TRBJ2-7; a possible D gene is TRBD1 (5 bases). The CDR3 runs 11 residues. CDR1 and CDR2 (germline): SQVTM, ANQGSEA. V lost 7 bases and J lost 4, with 11 bases in between. The CDR3 DNA reads TGCAGCGCCATAAGGGGTTACGAGCAGTACTTC. Protein sequence: CSAIRGYEQYF.

The V call is TRBV5-1, the J call TRBJ2-5; a possible D gene is TRBD1 (5 bases). This CDR3 region has 15 residues. The ends were cut back, 2 bases at V and 0 bases at J, with 11 bases in the middle. Germline CDR1 and CDR2: SGHRS and YFSETQ. CDR3 sequence: CASSFQGAYQETQYF. DNA for the CDR3: TGCGCCAGCAGCTTTCAGGGTGCATACCAAGAGACCCAGTACTTC.

This clone is a singleton in its sample. V is TRBV5-1 and J is TRBJ2-3; D gene unclear. Per germline, CDR1 SGHRS and CDR2 YFSETQ. The CDR3 covers 14 residues. V lost 4 bases and J lost 2, with 11 bases in between. The CDR3 loop is CASSLSPPTDTQYF. CDR3 sequence (DNA): TGCGCCAGCAGCCTCTCCCCCCCCACAGATACGCAGTATTTT.

CDR3 in amino acids: CATSPGQGDNEQFF. Written as DNA, the CDR3 is TGTGCCACCTCCCCCGGCCAGGGCGACAATGAGCAGTTCTTC. The V gene is TRBV2, the J gene TRBJ2-1, with a weak D call TRBD1 (5 bases). Trimming took 10 bases from V and 5 from J, leaving 18 bases between them. Germline V CDR1 and CDR2: SNHLY, FYNNEI. CDR3 size: 14 residues.

This clone was picked up one time. V and J are TRBV2 and TRBJ2-5; 7 nucleotides match TRBD2. Germline V gene sequence: CDR1 SNHLY, CDR2 FYNNEI. The length of the CDR3 is 14 residues. V dropped 6 bases and J dropped 4; count of bases not matched to a gene: 8. The CDR3 reads CASSKGREGETQYF. In DNA, the CDR3 is TGTGCCAGCAGCAAGGGGAGGGAGGGAGAGACCCAGTACTTC.

The gene calls are TRBV5-1 and TRBJ2-5; D gene uncertain. The CDR3 is 13 amino acids. Germline V lookup: CDR1 SGHRS, CDR2 YFSETQ. Between the trimmed V and J ends, which lost 0 bases and 7 bases, there was a span of 10 bases. The CDR3 sequence is CASSLGELGTQYF. CDR3 nucleotide sequence: TGCGCCAGCAGCTTGGGCGAATTGGGGACCCAGTACTTC.

The gene calls are TRBV11-2 and TRBJ2-7; 8 bases are shared with TRBD1. With V trimmed by 4 bases and J by 3 bases, 8 bases remained unmatched. The CDR3 extends over 15 amino acids. CDR1 and CDR2 from the germline V gene are SGHAT and FQNNGV. Here the CDR3 reads CASSSLDRGNYEQYF. CDR3 in DNA: TGTGCCAGCAGCTCCTTAGACAGGGGTAACTACGAGCAGTACTTC. The full variable domain, rest sourced from reference TRBV11-2 and TRBJ2-7, is EAGVAQSPRYKIIEKRQSVAFWCNPISGHATLYWYQQILGQGPKLLIQFQNNGVVDDSQLPKDRFSAERLKGVDSTLKIQPAKLEDSAVYLCASSSLDRGNYEQYFGPGTRLTVT.

For the CDR3, the DNA is TGTGCCAGCCCAGCATGCGACTATGGCTACACCTTC. Its protein product is CASPACDYGYTF. J is TRBJ1-2 and V is TRBV6-5; D call uncertain. V was trimmed by 8 bases and J by 3 bases, leaving 10 bases between them. Germline V gene lookup returns CDR1 MNHEY and CDR2 SVGAGI. The CDR3 runs to 12 residues.

The chain uses TRBV5-1 and TRBJ2-5, with 10 bases lining up with TRBD1. The CDR3 is 15 residues long. The ends lost 4 bases at V and 5 bases at J; junction bases unmatched: 8. Germline loops: CDR1 SGHRS, CDR2 YFSETQ. CDR3 DNA: TGCGCCAGCAGCAGGACCGGGACAGGGGATGAGACCCAGTACTTC. This encodes CASSRTGTGDETQYF.

This clone was counted a few times. The gene calls are TRBV27 and TRBJ2-7, with D perhaps TRBD2 (7 bases). This CDR3 comprises 14 residues. CDR1 MNHEY and CDR2 SMNVEV come from the germline V gene (reference sequence). V was cut by 3 bases and J by 6 bases, with 15 bases left in between. CDR3 in amino acids: CASSFWGGAGEQYF. The CDR3 bases are TGTGCCAGCAGTTTTTGGGGGGGGGCGGGCGAGCAGTACTTC.

The CDR3 DNA reads as TGCGCCAGCAGTGGTGCGTGGGCGCCGGACACCGGGGAGCTGTTTTTT. It yields the protein CASSGAWAPDTGELFF. The J gene is TRBJ2-2, the V gene TRBV5-1; no clear D gene. CDR3 length equals 16 residues. The V gene's germline CDR1 is SGHRS and CDR2 YFSETQ. Deletions cut 5 bases from V and 3 bases from J, with 17 bases between.

The chain carries TRBV6-6 and TRBJ1-3; D gene unclear. Germline V gene data show CDR1 as MNHNY and CDR2 as SVGAGI (reference sequence). V shed 0 bases and J shed 1 base, with 10 bases lying between them. The CDR3 is 16 amino acids. In nucleotides, the CDR3 is TGTGCCAGCAGTTACTCACCCGGCAGTTCTGGAAACACCATATATTTT. This gives the protein CASSYSPGSSGNTIYF.

V usage is TRBV11-2 and J usage is TRBJ2-3; possibly TRBD2 for D (5 bases). V was clipped by 5 bases and J by 4 bases, with 10 bases between them. This CDR3 is built from 13 residues. Per germline, CDR1 SGHAT and CDR2 FQNNGV. The CDR3 nucleotides are TGTGCCAGCAGCGGGCTGAGGGCAGATACGCAGTATTTT. It codes for CASSGLRADTQYF. Variable domain in full (rest from reference TRBV11-2 and TRBJ2-3): EAGVAQSPRYKIIEKRQSVAFWCNPISGHATLYWYQQILGQGPKLLIQFQNNGVVDDSQLPKDRFSAERLKGVDSTLKIQPAKLEDSAVYLCASSGLRADTQYFGPGTRLTVL.

This chain joins TRBV19 and TRBJ2-2; the D gene is possibly TRBD1 (6 bases). Germline values: CDR1 LNHDA, CDR2 SQIVND (reference sequence). This CDR3 is 15 amino acids long. Trimming took 6 bases from V and 2 from J, leaving 13 bases between them. CDR3 bases: TGTGCCAGTAGACAGCCGGGGACAAACACCGGGGAGCTGTTTTTT. Its protein is CASRQPGTNTGELFF.

The chain uses TRBV4-3 and TRBJ2-7; maybe TRBD2 (6 bases). Germline V gene sequence: CDR1 LGHNA, CDR2 YSLEER. V dropped 1 base and J dropped 1 base, with 11 bases sitting between them. This CDR3 region has 15 residues. CDR3 in amino acids: CASSQAYGGSYEQYF. In DNA form, the CDR3 reads TGCGCCAGCAGCCAAGCCTACGGAGGGTCCTACGAGCAGTACTTC.

CDR3 sequence reads: CSVEGVRETQYF. CDR3 DNA sequence: TGCAGCGTCGAGGGGGTCCGCGAGACCCAGTACTTC. This chain connects TRBV29-1 to TRBJ2-5, with D possibly being TRBD1 (6 bases). This CDR3 has 12 residues. CDR1 and CDR2 from the germline V gene are SQVTM and ANQGSEA. V was pared by 6 bases and J by 5 bases, with 13 bases between. Supplemented by reference TRBV29-1 and TRBJ2-5, the full variable domain reads SAVISQKPSRDICQRGTSLTIQCQVDSQVTMMFWYRQQPGQSLTLIATANQGSEATYESGFVIDKFPISRPNLTFSTLTVSNMSPEDSSIYLCSVEGVRETQYFGPGTRLLVL.

This clone was seen once. As DNA, the CDR3 is TGTGCCAGCAGTTCTTTCCGGGACATTAATAGTCGAAACACTGAAGCTTTCTTT. This encodes CASSSFRDINSRNTEAFF. The V and J genes are TRBV28 and TRBJ1-1; D possibly corresponds to TRBD1 (6 bases). The V and J ends lost 4 bases and 2 bases respectively, with 23 bases between them. The CDR3 loop spans 18 amino acids. Germline CDR1 reads MDHEN; CDR2 reads SYDVKM.

The chain links TRBV2 to TRBJ2-7; the D is unclear. The CDR3 is 11 amino acids. Germline CDR1 SNHLY, CDR2 FYNNEI. Trimming shortened V by 1 base and J by 10 bases, and 8 bases separated the two germline ends. The CDR3 nucleotides read TGTGCCAGCAGTGAAGTGGTACTACAGTACTTC. Its protein product is CASSEVVLQYF.

The chain links TRBV10-3 to TRBJ2-7; D remains ambiguous. The V and J ends lost 0 bases and 3 bases respectively, with 3 bases between them. Germline CDR1 and CDR2: ENHRY and SYGVKD. The length of the CDR3 is 12 residues. Written as DNA, the CDR3 is TGTGCCATCAGTGAGTCTGGCTACGAGCAGTACTTC. The encoded protein is CAISESGYEQYF.

The genes are TRBV2 and TRBJ1-2, with 12 bases aligning to TRBD1. This CDR3 spans 14 amino acids. The germline CDR1 and CDR2 sequences are SNHLY and FYNNEI. With V trimmed by 3 bases and J by 14 bases, 10 bases remained unmatched. The CDR3 nucleotides are TGTGCCAGCAGTGAGGGACAGGGGGCGAGTCTTGGGACCTTC. The encoded protein is CASSEGQGASLGTF.

The chain is built from TRBV6-5 and TRBJ2-1; 12 bases align to TRBD2. J gave up 10 bases and V 2 bases, and 6 bases lay outside the gene matches. The V gene's germline CDR1 is MNHEY and CDR2 SVGAGI. The CDR3 loop spans 15 amino acids. The CDR3, as DNA: TGTGCCAGCAGTTACAGGCTAGCGGGGGGGCGCGAGCAGTTCTTC. Translated: CASSYRLAGGREQFF.

The rearrangement uses TRBV6-1 and TRBJ2-7; 8 bases agree with TRBD1. CDR1 is MNHNS and CDR2 is SASEGT in the germline V gene. The junction had 8 bases not matched to a gene; V was cut back by 8 bases and J by 2 bases. This CDR3 region has 14 residues. CDR3 DNA sequence: TGTGCCAGCGGGCGACAGGGGACGACCTACGAGCAGTACTTC. Encoded protein: CASGRQGTTYEQYF.

This clone was detected only once. The V call is TRBV28, the J call TRBJ2-7; tentatively, D is TRBD2 (5 bases). The V and J ends lost 2 bases and 0 bases respectively, with 11 bases between them. The CDR3 is 15 amino acids. Germline CDR1 is MDHEN and CDR2 is SYDVKM. The CDR3: CASSLRGKSSYEQYF. The DNA of the CDR3 is TGTGCCAGCAGTTTAAGAGGGAAGAGCTCCTACGAGCAGTACTTC.